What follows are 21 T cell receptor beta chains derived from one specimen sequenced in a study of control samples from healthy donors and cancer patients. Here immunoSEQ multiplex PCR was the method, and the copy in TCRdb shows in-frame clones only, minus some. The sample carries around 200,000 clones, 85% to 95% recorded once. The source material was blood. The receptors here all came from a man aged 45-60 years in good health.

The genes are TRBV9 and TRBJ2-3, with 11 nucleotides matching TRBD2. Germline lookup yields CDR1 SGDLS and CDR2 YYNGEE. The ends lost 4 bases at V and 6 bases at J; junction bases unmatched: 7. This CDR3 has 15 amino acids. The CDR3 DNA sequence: TGTGCCAGCAGCTTAAGACTAGCGGGGACCGATACGCAGTATTTT. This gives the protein CASSLRLAGTDTQYF.

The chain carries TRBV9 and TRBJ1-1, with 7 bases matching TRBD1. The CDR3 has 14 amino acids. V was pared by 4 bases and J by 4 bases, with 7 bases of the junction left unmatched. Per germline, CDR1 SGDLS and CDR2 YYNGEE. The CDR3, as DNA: TGTGCCAGCAGCTCCTCAGGGGGTGGCACTGAAGCTTTCTTT. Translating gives CASSSSGGGTEAFF.

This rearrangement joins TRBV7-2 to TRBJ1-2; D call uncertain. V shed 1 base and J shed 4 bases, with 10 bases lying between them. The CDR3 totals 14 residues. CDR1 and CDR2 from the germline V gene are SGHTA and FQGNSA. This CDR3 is CASSLGHDIYGYTF. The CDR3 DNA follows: TGTGCCAGCAGCTTAGGGCACGATATCTATGGCTACACCTTC.

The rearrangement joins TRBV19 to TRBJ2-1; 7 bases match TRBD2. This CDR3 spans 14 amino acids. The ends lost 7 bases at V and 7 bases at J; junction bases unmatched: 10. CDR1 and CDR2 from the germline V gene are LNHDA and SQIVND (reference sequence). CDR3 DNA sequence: TGTGCCAGTAACGGGGGGAAGTTGCAAAATGAGCAGTTCTTC. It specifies CASNGGKLQNEQFF.

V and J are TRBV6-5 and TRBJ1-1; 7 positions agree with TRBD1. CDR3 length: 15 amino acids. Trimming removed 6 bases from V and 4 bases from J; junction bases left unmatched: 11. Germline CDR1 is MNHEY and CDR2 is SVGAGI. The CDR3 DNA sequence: TGTGCCAGCAGATCCTCGACAGGGTTGGTCACTGAAGCTTTCTTT. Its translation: CASRSSTGLVTEAFF.

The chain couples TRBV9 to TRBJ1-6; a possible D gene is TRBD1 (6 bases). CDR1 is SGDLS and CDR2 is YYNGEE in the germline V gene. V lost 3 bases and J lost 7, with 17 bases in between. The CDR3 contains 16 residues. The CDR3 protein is CASSAFAGTLNSPLHF. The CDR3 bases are TGTGCCAGCAGCGCGTTCGCCGGGACACTAAATTCACCCCTCCACTTT.

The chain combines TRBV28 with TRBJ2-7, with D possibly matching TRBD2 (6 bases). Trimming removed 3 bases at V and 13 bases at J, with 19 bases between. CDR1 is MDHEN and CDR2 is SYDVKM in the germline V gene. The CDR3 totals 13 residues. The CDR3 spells CASSFRGIQGGYF. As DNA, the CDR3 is TGTGCCAGCAGTTTCCGGGGGATTCAGGGTGGTTACTTC.

This chain's CDR3 is CASRRQTATNEKLFF. CDR3 coding DNA: TGTGCCAGCAGAAGACAAACAGCAACTAATGAAAAACTGTTTTTT. The V call is TRBV6-5, the J call TRBJ1-4; D unclear. From germline, CDR1 is MNHEY and CDR2 SVGAGI. The ends were cut back, 6 bases at V and 0 bases at J, with 11 bases in the middle. This CDR3 region has 15 residues.

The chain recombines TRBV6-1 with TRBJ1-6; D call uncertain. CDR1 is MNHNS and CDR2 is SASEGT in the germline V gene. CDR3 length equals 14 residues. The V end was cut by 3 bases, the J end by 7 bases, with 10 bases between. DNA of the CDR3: TGTGCCAGCAGTGATTGGACCTCCAATTCACCCCTCCACTTT. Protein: CASSDWTSNSPLHF.

In DNA, the CDR3 is TGTGCCAGCTCGAGGGGTACCAATCAGCCCCAGCATTTT. It encodes CASSRGTNQPQHF. The gene calls are TRBV18 and TRBJ1-5; a possible D gene is TRBD1 (5 bases). The CDR3 is 13 amino acids. Between the trimmed V and J ends, which lost 6 bases and 3 bases, there was a span of 9 bases. Germline V CDR1 and CDR2: KGHSH, LQKENI. Based on the CDR3 plus reference TRBV18 and TRBJ1-5, the full variable domain is NAGVMQNPRHLVRRRGQEARLRCSPMKGHSHVYWYRQLPEEGLKFMVYLQKENIIDESGMPKERFSAEFPKEGPSILRIQQVVRGDSAAYFCASSRGTNQPQHFGDGTRLSIL.

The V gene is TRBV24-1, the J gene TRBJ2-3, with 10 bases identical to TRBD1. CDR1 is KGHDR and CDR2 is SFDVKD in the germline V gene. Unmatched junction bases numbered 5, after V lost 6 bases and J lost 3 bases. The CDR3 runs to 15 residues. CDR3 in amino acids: CATSPGQGITDTQYF. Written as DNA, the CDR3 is TGTGCCACCAGTCCGGGACAGGGGATAACAGATACGCAGTATTTT.

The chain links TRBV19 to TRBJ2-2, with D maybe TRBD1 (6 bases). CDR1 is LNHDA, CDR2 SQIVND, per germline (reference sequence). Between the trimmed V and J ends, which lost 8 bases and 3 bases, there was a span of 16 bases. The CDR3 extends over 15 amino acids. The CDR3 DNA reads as TGTGCCAGTGACACAGGGCAACTCTACACCGGGGAGCTGTTTTTT. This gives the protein CASDTGQLYTGELFF.

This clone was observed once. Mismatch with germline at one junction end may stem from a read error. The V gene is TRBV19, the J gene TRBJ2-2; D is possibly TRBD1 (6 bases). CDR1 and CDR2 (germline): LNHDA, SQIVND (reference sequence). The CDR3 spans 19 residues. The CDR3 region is CASSIGTKDGDVEHRGAVF. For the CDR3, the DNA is TGTGCCAGTAGTATTGGGACAAAAGACGGAGATGTTGAACACCGGGGAGCTGTTTTT.

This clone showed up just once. The CDR3 sequence is CASSFLGFYEQYV. CDR3 in DNA: TGTGCCAGCAGTTTTTTGGGGTTTTACGAGCAGTACGTC. The chain carries TRBV28 and TRBJ2-7; no clear D. CDR1 and CDR2 (germline): MDHEN, SYDVKM. This CDR3 comprises 13 residues. V was trimmed by 3 bases and J by 4 bases, leaving 10 bases between them.

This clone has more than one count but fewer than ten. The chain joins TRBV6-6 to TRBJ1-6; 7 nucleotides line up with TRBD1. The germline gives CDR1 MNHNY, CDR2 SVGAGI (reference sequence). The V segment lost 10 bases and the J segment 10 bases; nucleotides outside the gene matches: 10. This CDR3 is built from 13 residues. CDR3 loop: CATGGTDPSPLHF. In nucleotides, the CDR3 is TGTGCCACCGGGGGGACAGACCCGTCACCCCTCCACTTT.

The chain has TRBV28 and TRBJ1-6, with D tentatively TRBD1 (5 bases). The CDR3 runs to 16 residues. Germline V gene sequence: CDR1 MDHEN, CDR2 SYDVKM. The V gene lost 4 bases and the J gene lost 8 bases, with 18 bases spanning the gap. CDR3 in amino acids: CASSSNRGVRDSPLHF. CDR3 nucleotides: TGTGCCAGCAGTTCGAACCGGGGAGTCAGGGATTCACCCCTCCACTTT.

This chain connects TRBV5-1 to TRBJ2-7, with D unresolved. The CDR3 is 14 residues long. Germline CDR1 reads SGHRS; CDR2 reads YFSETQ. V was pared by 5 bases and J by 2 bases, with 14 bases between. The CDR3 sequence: CASRAGGDTYEQYV. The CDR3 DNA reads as TGCGCCAGCAGAGCAGGCGGAGACACCTACGAGCAGTACGTC.

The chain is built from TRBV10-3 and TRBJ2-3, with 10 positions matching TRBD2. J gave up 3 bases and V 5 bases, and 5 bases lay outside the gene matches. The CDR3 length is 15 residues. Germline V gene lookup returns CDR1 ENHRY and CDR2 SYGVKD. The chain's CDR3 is CAISPLAGETDTQYF. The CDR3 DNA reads TGTGCCATCAGTCCGCTAGCGGGGGAAACAGATACGCAGTATTTT.

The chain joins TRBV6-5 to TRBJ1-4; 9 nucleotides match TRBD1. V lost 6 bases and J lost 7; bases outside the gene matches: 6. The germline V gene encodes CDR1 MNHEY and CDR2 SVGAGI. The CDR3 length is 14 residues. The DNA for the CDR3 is TGTGCCAGCAGCACCGGGACAGGGAGTGAAAAACTGTTTTTT. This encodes CASSTGTGSEKLFF.

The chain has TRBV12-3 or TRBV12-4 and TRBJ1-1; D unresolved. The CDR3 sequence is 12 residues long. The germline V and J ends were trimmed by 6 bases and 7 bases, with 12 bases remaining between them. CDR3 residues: CASRPNRGEAFF. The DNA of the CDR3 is TGTGCCAGCAGGCCTAACCGGGGTGAAGCTTTCTTT.

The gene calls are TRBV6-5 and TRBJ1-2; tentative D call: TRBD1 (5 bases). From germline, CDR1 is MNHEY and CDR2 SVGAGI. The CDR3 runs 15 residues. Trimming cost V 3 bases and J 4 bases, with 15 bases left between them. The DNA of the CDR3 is TGTGCCAGCAGTTATGGGGGTTCTGGAGTCTATGGCTACACCTTC. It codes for CASSYGGSGVYGYTF.